This T cell receptor (beta chain) emerged from a study of blood T cell repertoires in COVID-19. Overall study context: Material from acute and convalescent COVID-19 was sourced from the United States, Italy and Spain. T cells, B-cell-depleted T cells, or PBMCs provided the cDNA or gDNA that served as material.

Authors' processing steps: Estimation of nucleated cell counts relied on the amplification of reference gene primers. Assay: immunoSEQ multiplex PCR; the TCRdb copy retains only in-frame clones and omits some. The DNA was the basis for D and trimming; V, J and clone size are from that table. The sample carries under 500,000 clones, about 89% recorded once. Germline V gene sequence: CDR1 SGHNT, CDR2 YYREEE (reference sequence). The V and J ends lost 0 bases and 5 bases respectively, with 10 bases between them. CDR3 length: 14 amino acids. The rearrangement uses TRBV5-4 and TRBJ2-3; the D gene is possibly TRBD1 (6 bases). The source is a woman aged 25 to 39 with acute or convalescent COVID-19. The sequenced sample was peripheral blood. The CDR3: CASSLGGQRDTQYF. CDR3 DNA: TGTGCCAGCAGCTTGGGGGGACAAAGAGATACGCAGTATTTT. Supplemented by reference TRBV5-4 and TRBJ2-3, the full variable domain reads ETGVTQSPTHLIKTRGQQVTLRCSSQSGHNTVSWYQQALGQGPQFIFQYYREEENGRGNFPPRFSGLQFPNYSSELNVNALELDDSALYLCASSLGGQRDTQYFGPGTRLTVL.